In this sample, the clone carrying this TCR beta chain turned up a few times. Its antigen is undetermined. This sample was taken from a study of T cell responses to AZD1222 COVID-19 vaccine. Germline loops: CDR1 SGHTA, CDR2 FQGTGA. V lost 2 bases and J lost 10; bases outside the gene matches: 7. The CDR3 is made up of 15 amino acids. Study conclusions and caveats: Among AZD1222 vaccinees, only six or seven were seropositive at baseline. Vaccination with two AZD1222 doses was followed by a rise in Spike-specific TCR breadth and depth.

Data came from immunoSEQ multiplex PCR; TCRdb stores just in-frame clones and leaves some out. The data show some 130,000 clones, with roughly 90% seen just once and 2.5% to 4% held by the top ten. The rearrangement links TRBV7-3 to TRBJ1-6; TRBD1 matches 8 bases. Specimen: peripheral blood, collected 28 days after the second AZD1222 dose. The clonotype was recovered from an adult who received the AZD1222 COVID-19 vaccine. As DNA, the CDR3 is TGTGCCAGCAGCTTATTCCAGGGGGCGGAATCACCCCTCCACTTT. It yields the protein CASSLFQGAESPLHF.